This is a list of T cell receptor beta chains from one sample in a study of T cell responses to AZD1222 COVID-19 vaccine. Profiling relied on immunoSEQ multiplex PCR, and the TCRdb table lists in-frame clones only, not all of them. There are some 150,000 clones in the sample; approximately 89% occur only once, and around 1.5% lies in the top ten. The source material was peripheral blood, sampled 28 days after the second AZD1222 dose. These receptors were obtained from an adult who received the AZD1222 COVID-19 vaccine. Each CDR3 is given with its conserved first and last residue. D genes are given only for firm matches. Only part of the rows carry a size: once, few, many, or a class if the clone is expanded.

clone_size j_call v_call d_call cdr3_aa cdr3_nt
. TRBJ1-1 TRBV29-1 . CSVEGRLTVNTEAFF TGCAGCGTTGAAGGCCGCCTTACGGTGAACACTGAAGCTTTCTTT
. TRBJ1-3 TRBV6-5 TRBD1 CASSYGDSTGNTIYF TGTGCCAGCAGTTACGGGGACAGTACTGGAAACACCATATATTTT
. TRBJ2-7 TRBV7-9 . CASSLPQAEQYF TGTGCCAGCAGCTTACCGCAGGCCGAGCAGTACTTC
. TRBJ2-5 TRBV10-1 . CASSRAGEETQYF TGCGCCAGCTCTCGGGCGGGCGAAGAGACCCAGTACTTC
many TRBJ1-2 TRBV11-2 TRBD1 CASTSSTGGAYGYTF TGTGCCAGCACCTCCTCGACAGGGGGAGCCTATGGCTACACCTTC
. TRBJ2-1 TRBV3-1/TRBV3-2 . CASSSRKELDEQFF TGTGCCAGCAGCTCAAGGAAGGAGTTGGATGAGCAGTTCTTC
. TRBJ1-5 TRBV6-2/TRBV6-3 . CASSYSTGLGQPQHF TGTGCCAGCAGTTATTCTACAGGGTTGGGTCAGCCCCAGCATTTT
. TRBJ2-7 TRBV5-8 . CASRFKAAYEQYF TGTGCCAGCAGGTTCAAGGCGGCCTACGAGCAGTACTTC
once TRBJ1-6 TRBV6-2/TRBV6-3 . CASSYIDNSPLHF TGTGCCAGCAGTTACATCGATAATTCACCCCTCCACTTT
. TRBJ1-2 TRBV5-1 . CASSFEDENYGYTF TGCGCCAGCAGCTTTGAGGATGAGAACTATGGCTACACCTTC
. TRBJ2-1 TRBV9 . CASNPDLNAPYNEQFF TGTGCCAGCAACCCGGACCTAAACGCACCTTACAATGAGCAGTTCTTC
. TRBJ1-5 TRBV7-8 . CASSLTGLNQPQHF TGTGCCAGCAGCCTTACAGGGCTCAATCAGCCCCAGCATTTT
. TRBJ1-3 TRBV4-2 . CASSHNDGNTIYF TGTGCCAGCAGCCATAATGACGGAAACACCATATATTTT
once TRBJ1-1 TRBV5-6 . CASSPWETTVDGEAFF TGTGCCAGCAGCCCCTGGGAGACAACCGTCGATGGTGAAGCTTTCTTT
. TRBJ2-3 TRBV7-9 TRBD2 CASSLFLAGGISDTQYF TGTGCCAGCAGCTTATTCCTAGCGGGAGGTATCTCAGATACGCAGTATTTT
few TRBJ2-3 TRBV7-2 . CASSLGGFREYRTDTQYF TGTGCCAGCAGCTTAGGGGGGTTCCGGGAGTACCGCACAGATACGCAGTATTTT
. TRBJ2-7 TRBV7-8 . CASSSRTAYEQYF TGTGCCAGCAGCTCACGGACAGCCTACGAGCAGTACTTC
. TRBJ1-5 TRBV27 TRBD1 CASSPGQGPRVPQHF TGTGCCAGCAGTCCAGGACAGGGGCCGCGGGTGCCCCAGCATTTT
. TRBJ2-1 TRBV30 TRBD2 CACYWGLAGVGEQFF TGTGCCTGTTACTGGGGACTAGCGGGAGTGGGAGAGCAGTTCTTC
. TRBJ1-1 TRBV7-8 . CASSPPGAAGTEAFF TGTGCCAGCAGCCCGCCCGGGGCAGCAGGAACTGAAGCTTTCTTT
few TRBJ2-5 TRBV30 . CAWSSGRETQYF TGTGCCTGGAGTTCTGGCAGGGAGACCCAGTACTTC
. TRBJ1-4 TRBV4-2 . CASSHRPSEEEKLFF TGTGCCAGCAGCCATCGGCCCTCAGAAGAAGAAAAACTGTTTTTT
. TRBJ1-2 TRBV19 TRBD1 CASITTDRGDYGYTF TGTGCCAGTATTACCACGGACAGGGGCGACTATGGCTACACCTTC
. TRBJ2-3 TRBV3-1/TRBV3-2 TRBD2 CASSERPSGSGDTQYF TGTGCCAGCAGCGAACGTCCGAGCGGGAGTGGGGATACGCAGTATTTT
. TRBJ2-5 TRBV11-3 . CASSSRESQETQYF TGTGCCAGCAGCTCCCGGGAGTCCCAAGAGACCCAGTACTTC
. TRBJ2-1 TRBV6-5 . CASSYSNRNNEQFF TGTGCCAGCAGTTACTCGAACAGAAACAATGAGCAGTTCTTC
. TRBJ1-1 TRBV29-1 . CSISDGENTEAFF TGCAGCATATCCGACGGGGAGAACACTGAAGCTTTCTTT
few TRBJ2-7 TRBV28 TRBD1 CASRGTDYEQYF TGTGCCAGCAGGGGGACAGACTACGAGCAGTACTTC
. TRBJ2-1 TRBV13 . CASSLSLPERVDYNEQFF TGTGCCAGCAGCTTGTCCCTCCCCGAGCGTGTGGACTACAATGAGCAGTTCTTC
. TRBJ1-2 TRBV5-4 TRBD1 CASSWDRGRPNYGYTF TGTGCCAGCAGCTGGGACAGGGGGCGTCCAAACTATGGCTACACCTTC
. TRBJ2-3 TRBV7-6 TRBD1 CASSQGQGQYF TGTGCCAGCAGCCAGGGACAGGGGCAGTATTTT